These 32 T cell receptor beta chains share one sample of origin, sequenced in a study of blood T cells in healthy people across ages. Combining a sample-barcoded 5' primer with a J-beta primer mix, a second PCR ran for about 6 to 11 cycles. MiXCR, applied by TCRdb to the 5' RACE reads, yields one record per CDR3 protein. There are about 1.4 million distinct CDR3 sequences in the sample; 45% to 70% occur only once, and 6.7% lies in the top ten. Sequenced sample: blood. The receptors stem from a man younger than 35 in good health.

This clonotype was counted between two and nine times. The V call is TRBV10-3, the J call TRBJ1-2, with D possibly TRBD1 on 5 matching bases. The CDR3 runs 13 residues. Trimming pared 5 bases from V and 4 bases from J, leaving 11 bases between. Germline V CDR1 and CDR2: ENHRY, SYGVKD. The CDR3 bases are TGTGCCATCAGTACAGGATCCCCCTATGGCTACACCTTC. Its protein product is CAISTGSPYGYTF.

This clonotype has only a few counts. This chain joins TRBV29-1 and TRBJ2-1; no clear D. Trimming took off 6 bases at V and 5 bases at J, with 8 bases between the two ends. CDR1 and CDR2 from the germline V gene are SQVTM and ANQGSEA. The CDR3 totals 11 residues. CDR3 nucleotide sequence: TGCAGCGTCGCACAGCACAATGAGCAGTTCTTC. It is translated as CSVAQHNEQFF.

The table lists this clonotype with a few counts. The chain recombines TRBV6-6 with TRBJ2-4, with TRBD1 matching 9 bases. The J call may not be correct, given that the DNA end is closer to TRBJ2-7. This CDR3 has 16 amino acids. Germline CDR1 MNHNY, CDR2 SVGAGI (reference sequence). The DNA for the CDR3 is TGTGCCAGCAGTTACTCCCTCGACAGGGGGATCAACGAGCAGTACTTC. Translated: CASSYSLDRGINEQYF.

In its sample, this clonotype was seen a few times. The rearrangement links TRBV28 to TRBJ2-3, with 9 bases lining up with TRBD1. The CDR3 is made up of 15 amino acids. Trimming at V came to 2 bases and at J to 7 bases, leaving 7 bases not matched to a gene. The germline CDR1 and CDR2 sequences are MDHEN and SYDVKM. CDR3 protein: CASSLTGTGNYTQYF. In nucleotides, the CDR3 is TGTGCCAGCAGTTTAACCGGGACAGGGAATTATACGCAGTATTTT.

This clonotype showed up many times. The chain is built from TRBV12-3 or TRBV12-4 and TRBJ1-2; a possible D gene is TRBD1 (6 bases). Deletions cut 8 bases from V and 8 bases from J, with 18 bases between. This CDR3 comprises 13 residues. In DNA form, the CDR3 reads TGTGCCAGCCCCGCGCCCAGGGGTGGAGGCTACACCTTC. This translates into CASPAPRGGGYTF.

Turning to this clonotype: A much more abundant neighbour one base away suggests this may be a read error. The chain recombines TRBV28 with TRBJ2-3; unclear D gene. The V end lost 6 bases, the J end lost 3 bases, and 7 bases lay between the germline ends. The CDR3 consists of 12 residues. CDR1 is MDHEN, CDR2 SYDVKM, per germline. CDR3 in amino acids: CASSIGTDTQYF. The CDR3, as DNA: TGTGCCAGCAGCATAGGGACAGATACGCAGTATTTT.

This clonotype showed up just once. V is TRBV6-2 or TRBV6-3 and J is TRBJ2-2, with D perhaps TRBD2 (5 bases). The CDR3 runs to 16 residues. Germline CDR1 reads MNHEY; CDR2 reads SVGEGT. V was pared by 5 bases and J by 3 bases, with 16 bases between. The CDR3 nucleotides are TGTGCCAGCAGTAGCCCAGAGGGCACCTACACCGGGGAGCTGTTTTTT. It yields the protein CASSSPEGTYTGELFF.

J is TRBJ2-6 and V is TRBV2; D gene ambiguous. V gave up 3 bases and J gave up 5 bases, with 11 bases separating them. This CDR3 region has 15 residues. CDR1 SNHLY and CDR2 FYNNEI come from the germline V gene. CDR3 DNA sequence: TGTGCCAGCAGTGATCCCCGAAATAGGGCCAACGTCCTGACTTTC. It translates to CASSDPRNRANVLTF. Looking up the rest from reference TRBV2 and TRBJ2-6 gives the full variable domain: EPEVTQTPSHQVTQMGQEVILRCVPISNHLYFYWYRQILGQKVEFLVSFYNNEISEKSEIFDDQFSVERPDGSNFTLKIRSTKLEDSAMYFCASSDPRNRANVLTFGAGSRLTVL.

CDR3 nucleotides: TGTGCCAGCAGACCTGCCAATAACTATGGCTACACCTTC. Residues: CASRPANNYGYTF. The V gene is TRBV27, the J gene TRBJ1-2; D is unclear. V lost 6 bases to trimming and J lost 1 base, with 9 bases between them. Germline V gives CDR1 MNHEY, CDR2 SMNVEV (reference sequence). The CDR3 is 13 amino acids.

The chain couples TRBV12-3 or TRBV12-4 to TRBJ2-7; 10 bases line up with TRBD1. V shed 0 bases and J 4 bases; nucleotides not matched to a gene: 3. The CDR3 length is 15 residues. This CDR3 is CASSLARDRGYEQYF. CDR3 DNA sequence: TGTGCCAGCAGTTTAGCGCGGGACAGGGGATACGAGCAGTACTTC.

This clonotype was found many times. The chain uses TRBV5-4 and TRBJ1-2; 7 bases match TRBD1. The ends lost 6 bases at V and 5 bases at J; junction bases unmatched: 7. The CDR3 runs 13 residues. Germline CDR1 and CDR2: SGHNT and YYREEE (reference sequence). The CDR3 here is CASTRQGGYGYTF. Written as DNA, the CDR3 is TGTGCCAGCACCCGACAGGGTGGATATGGCTACACCTTC.

This sequence joins TRBV30 and TRBJ1-2; no firm D call. Germline CDR1 reads GTSNPN; CDR2 reads SVGIG (reference sequence). The V end was cut by 2 bases, the J end by 8 bases, with 18 bases between. This CDR3 region has 14 residues. CDR3 loop: CAWSRALSKGGYTF. The CDR3 DNA sequence: TGTGCCTGGAGTAGGGCGCTATCAAAAGGGGGCTACACCTTC. Full variable domain (rest looked up from reference TRBV30 and TRBJ1-2): SQTIHQWPATLVQPVGSPLSLECTVEGTSNPNLYWYRQAAGRGLQLLFYSVGIGQISSEVPQNLSASRPQDRQFILSSKKLLLSDSGFYLCAWSRALSKGGYTFGSGTRLTVV.

This rearrangement joins TRBV9 to TRBJ2-1; D gene unclear. This CDR3 region has 13 residues. Between the trimmed V and J ends, which lost 0 bases and 4 bases, there was a span of 5 bases. CDR1 is SGDLS and CDR2 is YYNGEE in the germline V gene. The CDR3 protein is CASSVGVYNEQFF. The CDR3 DNA is TGTGCCAGCAGCGTAGGAGTGTACAATGAGCAGTTCTTC.

The rearrangement uses TRBV7-9 and TRBJ2-7; D not certain. The CDR3 spans 15 residues. Germline V gene data show CDR1 as SEHNR and CDR2 as FQNEAQ (reference sequence). V lost 3 bases to trimming and J lost 0 bases, with 12 bases between them. The CDR3 is CASSFSGRSSYEQYF. The CDR3, as DNA: TGTGCCAGCAGCTTTTCCGGACGGAGCTCCTACGAGCAGTACTTC.

This chain joins TRBV29-1 and TRBJ2-1; 13 nucleotides match TRBD2. Germline V gene sequence: CDR1 SQVTM, CDR2 ANQGSEA. Losses at the gene ends were 7 bases for V and 7 bases for J; bases not matched to a gene: 4. This CDR3 contains 13 residues. The CDR3 sequence: CSESTSGGNEQFF. The CDR3 DNA reads as TGCAGCGAATCGACTAGCGGGGGGAATGAGCAGTTCTTC.

This chain joins TRBV15 and TRBJ2-5, with D perhaps being TRBD1 or TRBD2 (6 bases each). V shed 2 bases and J shed 2 bases, with 12 bases lying between them. This CDR3 region has 15 residues. The germline V gene has CDR1 LNHNV and CDR2 YYDKDF (reference sequence). DNA for the CDR3: TGTGCCACCAGCAGAACCCGGGGGCCTCAAGAGACCCAGTACTTC. Encoded protein: CATSRTRGPQETQYF.

The chain employs TRBV28 and TRBJ2-1; maybe TRBD2 (5 bases). The CDR3 covers 15 residues. V lost 6 bases, J lost 0 bases, and 12 bases lay in between. Germline V lookup: CDR1 MDHEN, CDR2 SYDVKM. CDR3 coding DNA: TGTGCCAGCAGGGTCACGGGAAGCTCCTACAATGAGCAGTTCTTC. As protein: CASRVTGSSYNEQFF.

The J gene is TRBJ2-3, the V gene TRBV7-6; tentative D call: TRBD2 (5 bases). The V end was cut by 5 bases, the J end by 4 bases, with 13 bases between. The germline gives CDR1 SGHVS, CDR2 FNYEAQ. The CDR3 has 14 amino acids. CDR3 in amino acids: CASSATSLADTQYF. CDR3 nucleotides: TGTGCCAGCAGCGCCACTAGTTTGGCAGATACGCAGTATTTT.

This clonotype was seen a handful of times. The J gene is TRBJ2-1, the V gene TRBV20-1, with TRBD2 matching 8 bases. This CDR3 is 13 amino acids long. V lost 4 bases, J lost 9 bases, and 8 bases stayed unmatched. CDR1 is DFQATT and CDR2 is SNEGSKA in the germline V gene (reference sequence). The CDR3 nucleotides read TGCAGTGCTACTCCGGGACTAGTAGGTGAGCAGTTCTTC. Residues: CSATPGLVGEQFF.

The chain couples TRBV27 to TRBJ1-2; no clear D gene. CDR3 length: 14 amino acids. From germline, CDR1 is MNHEY and CDR2 SMNVEV (reference sequence). Trimming took off 6 bases at V and 3 bases at J, with 14 bases between the two ends. The CDR3, as DNA: TGTGCCAGCAGGAGTGCGGGTTACGACTATGGCTACACCTTC. It encodes CASRSAGYDYGYTF.

The V call is TRBV10-2, the J call TRBJ2-5, with D perhaps matching TRBD2 (5 bases). The length of the CDR3 is 14 residues. Germline V gene lookup returns CDR1 WSHSY and CDR2 SAAADI. Between the trimmed V and J ends, which lost 8 bases and 5 bases, there was a span of 18 bases. The CDR3 protein is CASSDARERETQYF. CDR3 in DNA: TGCGCCAGCTCGGACGCTAGAGAGCGGGAGACCCAGTACTTC.

This clonotype was found a few times. The rearrangement uses TRBV4-2 and TRBJ2-1, with 9 bases aligning to TRBD2. Germline CDR1 LGHNA, CDR2 YNFKEQ. Trimming at V came to 4 bases and at J to 5 bases, leaving 9 bases not matched to a gene. The CDR3 consists of 16 residues. The CDR3 sequence is CASSRELLAGNNEQFF. The CDR3 nucleotides read TGTGCCAGCAGCCGTGAACTGCTAGCGGGAAACAATGAGCAGTTCTTC.

The J gene is TRBJ1-1, the V gene TRBV29-1; D uncertain. Per germline, CDR1 SQVTM and CDR2 ANQGSEA. V lost 3 bases, J lost 10 bases, and 12 bases lay in between. The CDR3 consists of 11 residues. The CDR3 coding sequence is TGCAGCGTTGAGGTAGTCTACGGAGCTTTCTTT. Amino acids: CSVEVVYGAFF. Complete variable domain (other parts from reference TRBV29-1 and TRBJ1-1): SAVISQKPSRDICQRGTSLTIQCQVDSQVTMMFWYRQQPGQSLTLIATANQGSEATYESGFVIDKFPISRPNLTFSTLTVSNMSPEDSSIYLCSVEVVYGAFFGQGTRLTVV.

The genes are TRBV5-1 and TRBJ2-7, with D possibly TRBD2 on 6 matching bases. TRBJ2-5 matches the DNA end more closely, so the J call is doubtful. Germline V CDR1 and CDR2: SGHRS, YFSETQ. The CDR3 totals 14 residues. CDR3 coding DNA: TGCGCCAGCAGCTCGAGGGACTCCGGTGAGACCCAGTACTTC. Protein: CASSSRDSGETQYF.

CDR3 in DNA: TGTGCCAGCAGCCCCGGGGCCATCTATGGCTACACCTTC. This sequence encodes CASSPGAIYGYTF. This chain joins TRBV12-3 or TRBV12-4 and TRBJ1-2; D perhaps matches TRBD1 (5 bases). V gave up 6 bases and J gave up 4 bases, with 12 bases separating them. The CDR3 length is 13 residues.

This clonotype was seen a few times. J is TRBJ1-2 and V is TRBV12-3 or TRBV12-4, with D unclear. There are 13 residues in the CDR3. Deletions cut 3 bases from V and 2 bases from J, with 7 bases between. This chain's CDR3 is CASSLSDNYGYTF. CDR3 sequence (DNA): TGTGCCAGCAGTTTGAGCGACAACTATGGCTACACCTTC.

The chain employs TRBV28 and TRBJ2-4, with 7 bases matching TRBD2. Per germline, CDR1 MDHEN and CDR2 SYDVKM. The ends lost 2 bases at V and 3 bases at J; junction bases unmatched: 7. The CDR3 extends over 16 amino acids. This CDR3 reads CASSLGGRGDKNIQYF. The CDR3 coding sequence is TGTGCCAGCAGTTTAGGGGGGAGGGGTGACAAAAACATTCAGTACTTC. Supplemented by reference TRBV28 and TRBJ2-4, the full variable domain reads DVKVTQSSRYLVKRTGEKVFLECVQDMDHENMFWYRQDPGLGLRLIYFSYDVKMKEKGDIPEGYSVSREKKERFSLILESASTNQTSMYLCASSLGGRGDKNIQYFGAGTRLSVL.

A few counts support this clonotype. The J gene is TRBJ1-1, the V gene TRBV5-1; TRBD1 aligns across 7 bases. The CDR3 contains 13 residues. Trimming at V came to 0 bases and at J to 7 bases, leaving 3 bases not matched to a gene. The V gene's germline CDR1 is SGHRS and CDR2 YFSETQ. CDR3 coding DNA: TGCGCCAGCAGCTTGGGACGACAGGGTGAAGCTTTCTTT. It codes for CASSLGRQGEAFF.

The rearrangement uses TRBV7-9 and TRBJ1-6, with 7 bases matching TRBD1. V shed 5 bases and J 8 bases; nucleotides not matched to a gene: 9. The CDR3 length is 15 residues. Germline CDR1 and CDR2: SEHNR and FQNEAQ (reference sequence). In DNA, the CDR3 is TGTGCCAGCAGCCCGACAGGGATAAGCGATTCACCCCTCCACTTT. Its protein product is CASSPTGISDSPLHF.

The chain recombines TRBV20-1 with TRBJ2-1; D is ambiguous. V gave up 4 bases and J gave up 0 bases, with 13 bases separating them. Germline V gives CDR1 DFQATT, CDR2 SNEGSKA (reference sequence). The CDR3 consists of 15 residues. The CDR3 sequence is CSATFPLPSYNEQFF. In DNA form, the CDR3 reads TGCAGTGCTACTTTTCCCCTGCCCTCCTACAATGAGCAGTTCTTC.

V and J are TRBV6-2 or TRBV6-3 and TRBJ2-7; no clear D. In germline, CDR1 is MNHEY, CDR2 SVGEGT. This CDR3 has 13 residues. V shed 6 bases and J shed 2 bases, with 11 bases lying between them. CDR3 nucleotides: TGTGCCAGCAGGGGAACGGCAGCCTACGAGCAGTACTTC. As protein: CASRGTAAYEQYF.

This clonotype is a singleton in its sample. The V gene is TRBV7-2, the J gene TRBJ1-2; no firm D call. Trimming pared 1 base from V and 4 bases from J, leaving 13 bases between. The germline gives CDR1 SGHTA, CDR2 FQGNSA. The CDR3 runs 15 residues. CDR3 coding DNA: TGTGCCAGCAGCTTAGTTAGGGCGTCATTCTATGGCTACACCTTC. Encoded protein: CASSLVRASFYGYTF. Based on the CDR3 plus reference TRBV7-2 and TRBJ1-2, the full variable domain is GAGVSQSPSNKVTEKGKDVELRCDPISGHTALYWYRQSLGQGLEFLIYFQGNSAPDKSGLPSDRFSAERTGGSVSTLTIQRTQQEDSAVYLCASSLVRASFYGYTFGSGTRLTVV.